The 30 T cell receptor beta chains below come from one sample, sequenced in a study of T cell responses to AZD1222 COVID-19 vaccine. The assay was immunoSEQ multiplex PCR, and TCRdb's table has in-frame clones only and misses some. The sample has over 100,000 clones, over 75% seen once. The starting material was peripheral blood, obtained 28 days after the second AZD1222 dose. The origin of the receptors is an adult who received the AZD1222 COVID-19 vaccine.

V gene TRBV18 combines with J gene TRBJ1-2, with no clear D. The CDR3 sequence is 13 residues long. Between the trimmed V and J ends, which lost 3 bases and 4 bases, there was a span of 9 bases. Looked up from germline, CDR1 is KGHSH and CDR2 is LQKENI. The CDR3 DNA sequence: TGTGCCAGCTCACCCGGCCAGAGCTATGGCTACACCTTC. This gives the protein CASSPGQSYGYTF.

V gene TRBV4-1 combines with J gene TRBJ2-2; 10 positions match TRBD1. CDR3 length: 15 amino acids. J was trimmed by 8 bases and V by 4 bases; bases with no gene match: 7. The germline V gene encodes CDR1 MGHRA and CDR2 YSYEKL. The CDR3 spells CASSPPRTGGGELFF. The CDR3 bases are TGCGCCAGCAGCCCTCCCAGGACAGGGGGTGGGGAGCTGTTTTTT.

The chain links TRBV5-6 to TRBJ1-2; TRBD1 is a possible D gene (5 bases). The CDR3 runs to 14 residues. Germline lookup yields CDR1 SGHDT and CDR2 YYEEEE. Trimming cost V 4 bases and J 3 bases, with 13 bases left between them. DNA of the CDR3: TGTGCCAGCAGCCCGCCAGGGTTGGACTATGGCTACACCTTC. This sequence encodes CASSPPGLDYGYTF.

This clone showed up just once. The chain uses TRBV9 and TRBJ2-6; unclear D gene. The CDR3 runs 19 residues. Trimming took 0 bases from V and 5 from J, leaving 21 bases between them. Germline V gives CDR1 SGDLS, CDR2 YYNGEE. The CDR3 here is CASSVGVRTAARWANVLTF. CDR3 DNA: TGTGCCAGCAGCGTAGGAGTACGAACCGCCGCTCGTTGGGCCAACGTCCTGACTTTC.

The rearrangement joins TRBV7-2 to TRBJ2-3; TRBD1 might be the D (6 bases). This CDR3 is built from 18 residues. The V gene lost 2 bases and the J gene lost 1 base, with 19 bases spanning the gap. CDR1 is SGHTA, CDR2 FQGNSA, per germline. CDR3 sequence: CASSLRAVGTKGTDTQYF. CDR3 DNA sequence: TGTGCCAGCAGCTTAAGGGCCGTGGGGACAAAGGGCACAGATACGCAGTATTTT.

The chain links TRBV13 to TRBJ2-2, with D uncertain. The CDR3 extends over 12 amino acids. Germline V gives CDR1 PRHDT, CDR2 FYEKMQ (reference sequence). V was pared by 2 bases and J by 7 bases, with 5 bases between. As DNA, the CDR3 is TGTGCCAGCAGCTTAAGTCGCGGGGAGCTGTTTTTT. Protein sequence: CASSLSRGELFF.

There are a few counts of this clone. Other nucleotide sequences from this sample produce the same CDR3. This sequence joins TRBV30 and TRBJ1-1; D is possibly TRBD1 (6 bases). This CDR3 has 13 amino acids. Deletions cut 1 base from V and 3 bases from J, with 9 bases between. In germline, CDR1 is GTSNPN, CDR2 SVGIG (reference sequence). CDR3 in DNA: TGTGCCTGGAGTGAAAGGGGGTACACTGAAGCTTTCTTT. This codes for CAWSERGYTEAFF.

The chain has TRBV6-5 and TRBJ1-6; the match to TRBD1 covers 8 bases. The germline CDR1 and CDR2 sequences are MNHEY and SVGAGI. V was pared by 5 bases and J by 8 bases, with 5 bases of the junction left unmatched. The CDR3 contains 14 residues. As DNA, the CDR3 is TGTGCCAGCAGTAGACAGGGGAGTGATTCACCCCTCCACTTT. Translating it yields CASSRQGSDSPLHF.

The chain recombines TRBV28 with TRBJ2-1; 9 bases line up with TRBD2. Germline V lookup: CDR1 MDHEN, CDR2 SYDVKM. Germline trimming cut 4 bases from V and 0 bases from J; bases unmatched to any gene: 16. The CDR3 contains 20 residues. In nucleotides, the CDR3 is TGTGCCAGCAGTTCAATTACAAAGTCCCTTAGCGGGGGCTCCTACAATGAGCAGTTCTTC. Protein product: CASSSITKSLSGGSYNEQFF.

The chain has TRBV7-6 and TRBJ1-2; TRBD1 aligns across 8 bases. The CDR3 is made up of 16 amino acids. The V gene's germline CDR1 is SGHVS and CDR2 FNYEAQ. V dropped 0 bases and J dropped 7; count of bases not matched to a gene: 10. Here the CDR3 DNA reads TGTGCCAGCAGCTTAGCCCGCCCCCCGACAGGGGCTGGCTACACCTTC. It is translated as CASSLARPPTGAGYTF.

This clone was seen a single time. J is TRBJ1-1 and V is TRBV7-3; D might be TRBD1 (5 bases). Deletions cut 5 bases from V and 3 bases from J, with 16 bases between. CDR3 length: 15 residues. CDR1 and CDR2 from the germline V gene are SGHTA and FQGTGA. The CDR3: CASSPRGKEDTEAFF. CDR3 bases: TGTGCCAGCAGCCCACGGGGGAAAGAAGACACTGAAGCTTTCTTT.

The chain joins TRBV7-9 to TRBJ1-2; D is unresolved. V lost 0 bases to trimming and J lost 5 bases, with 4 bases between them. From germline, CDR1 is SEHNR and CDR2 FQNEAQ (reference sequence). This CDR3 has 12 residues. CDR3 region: CASSLAGYGYTF. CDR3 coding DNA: TGTGCCAGCAGCTTAGCAGGGTATGGCTACACCTTC.

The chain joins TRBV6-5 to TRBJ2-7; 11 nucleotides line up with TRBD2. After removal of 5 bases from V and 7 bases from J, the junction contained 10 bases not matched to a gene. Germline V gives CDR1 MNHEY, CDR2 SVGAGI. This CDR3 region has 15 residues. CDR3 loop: CASSPPSGGRGEQYF. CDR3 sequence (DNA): TGTGCCAGCAGTCCACCTAGCGGGGGGCGGGGGGAGCAGTACTTC.

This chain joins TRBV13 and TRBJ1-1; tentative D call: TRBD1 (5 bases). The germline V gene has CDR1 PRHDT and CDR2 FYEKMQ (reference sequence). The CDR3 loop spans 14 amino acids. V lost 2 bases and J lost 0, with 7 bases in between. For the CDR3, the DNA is TGTGCCAGCAGCTTAAGGGGTATGAACACTGAAGCTTTCTTT. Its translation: CASSLRGMNTEAFF.

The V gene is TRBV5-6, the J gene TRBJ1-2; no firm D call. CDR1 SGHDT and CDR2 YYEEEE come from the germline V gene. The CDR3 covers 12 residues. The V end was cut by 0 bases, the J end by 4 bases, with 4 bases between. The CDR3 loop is CASSLEPYGYTF. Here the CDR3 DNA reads TGTGCCAGCAGCTTGGAGCCCTATGGCTACACCTTC.

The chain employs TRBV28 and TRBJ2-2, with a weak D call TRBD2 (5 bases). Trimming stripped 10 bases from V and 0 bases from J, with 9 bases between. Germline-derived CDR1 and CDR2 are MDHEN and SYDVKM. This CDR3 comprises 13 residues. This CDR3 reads CATPGANTGELFF. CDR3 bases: TGTGCCACCCCCGGGGCGAACACCGGGGAGCTGTTTTTT.

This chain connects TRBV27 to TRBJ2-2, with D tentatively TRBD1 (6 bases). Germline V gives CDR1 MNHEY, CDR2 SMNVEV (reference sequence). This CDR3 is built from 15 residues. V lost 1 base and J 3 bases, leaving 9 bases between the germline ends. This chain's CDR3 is CASSLYRADTGELFF. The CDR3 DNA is TGTGCCAGCAGTTTATACAGGGCGGACACCGGGGAGCTGTTTTTT.

CDR3 bases: TGTGCCAGCAGTGAAGGCCCATATGGCTACACCTTC. Translated, it gives CASSEGPYGYTF. This rearrangement joins TRBV6-1 to TRBJ1-2, with D uncertain. V was shortened by 1 base and J by 5 bases, with 5 bases between the two germline ends. Germline CDR1 and CDR2: MNHNS and SASEGT. The CDR3 runs to 12 residues.

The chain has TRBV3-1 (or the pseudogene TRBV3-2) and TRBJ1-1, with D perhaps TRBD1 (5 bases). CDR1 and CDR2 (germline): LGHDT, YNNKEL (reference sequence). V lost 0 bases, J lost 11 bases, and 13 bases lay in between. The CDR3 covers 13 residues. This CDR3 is CASSQEGTGLAFF. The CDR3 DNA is TGTGCCAGCAGCCAAGAAGGGACGGGGTTGGCTTTCTTT.

The CDR3 loop is CASSSNSDRGLTDTQYF. The CDR3 DNA follows: TGTGCCAGCAGTTCGAACTCGGACAGGGGGCTCACAGATACGCAGTATTTT. The chain links TRBV6-2 or TRBV6-3 to TRBJ2-3, with TRBD1 identical over 11 bases. The germline V gene has CDR1 MNHEY and CDR2 SVGEGT. The CDR3 loop spans 17 amino acids. The ends lost 4 bases at V and 2 bases at J; junction bases unmatched: 8.

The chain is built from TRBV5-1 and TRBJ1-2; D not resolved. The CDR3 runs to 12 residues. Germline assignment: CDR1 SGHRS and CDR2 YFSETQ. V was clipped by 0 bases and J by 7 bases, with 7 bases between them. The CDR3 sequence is CASSLADSGYTF. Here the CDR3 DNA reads TGCGCCAGCAGCTTGGCAGATTCTGGCTACACCTTC.

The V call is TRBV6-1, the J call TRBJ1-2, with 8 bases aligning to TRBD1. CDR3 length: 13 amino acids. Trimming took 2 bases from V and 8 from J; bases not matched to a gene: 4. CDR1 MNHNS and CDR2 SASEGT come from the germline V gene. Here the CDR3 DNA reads TGTGCCAGCAGTGAACCTGACAGGGGCGGCTACACCTTC. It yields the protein CASSEPDRGGYTF.

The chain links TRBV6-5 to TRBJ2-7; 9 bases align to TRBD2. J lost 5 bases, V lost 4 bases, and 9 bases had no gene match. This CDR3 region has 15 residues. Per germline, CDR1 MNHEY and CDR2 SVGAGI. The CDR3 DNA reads TGTGCCAGCAGTTCTAATAGCGGGAGCAAGGACGAGCAGTACTTC. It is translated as CASSSNSGSKDEQYF.

This chain's CDR3 is CASLGDNGYTF. The CDR3 DNA reads as TGTGCCAGCTTAGGGGACAATGGCTACACCTTC. J is TRBJ1-2 and V is TRBV6-4; tentatively, D is TRBD1 (6 bases). CDR3 length equals 11 residues. The V end lost 8 bases, the J end lost 6 bases, and 10 bases lay between the germline ends. The germline V gene encodes CDR1 MRHNA and CDR2 SNTAGT.

As DNA, the CDR3 is TGTGCCAGCAGCCGGTTAGGGGGCACTAATGAAAAACTGTTTTTT. Amino acid sequence: CASSRLGGTNEKLFF. The chain couples TRBV7-2 to TRBJ1-4; TRBD1 matches at 7 bases. V gave up 5 bases and J gave up 2 bases; unmatched junction bases: 5. The CDR3 has 15 residues. In germline, CDR1 is SGHTA, CDR2 FQGNSA.

CDR3 sequence (DNA): TGTGCCAGCAGCAAGACAGGGGGGGAGACCCAGTACTTC. This gives the protein CASSKTGGETQYF. The chain recombines TRBV7-7 with TRBJ2-5; TRBD1 matches at 9 bases. V lost 5 bases to trimming and J lost 5 bases; unmatched junction nucleotides: 3. This CDR3 region has 13 residues. Looked up from germline, CDR1 is SSHAT and CDR2 is FNYEAQ (reference sequence). Using reference TRBV7-7 and TRBJ2-5 for the parts outside the CDR3, the full variable domain is GAGVSQSPRYKVTKRGQDVTLRCDPISSHATLYWYQQALGQGPEFLTYFNYEAQPDKSGLPSDRFSAERPEGSISTLTIQRTEQRDSAMYRCASSKTGGETQYFGPGTRLLVL.

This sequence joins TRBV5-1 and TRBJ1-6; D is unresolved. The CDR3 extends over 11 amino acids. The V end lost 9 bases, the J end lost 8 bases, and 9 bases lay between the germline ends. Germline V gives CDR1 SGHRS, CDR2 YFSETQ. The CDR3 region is CAIGKDSPLHF. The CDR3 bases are TGCGCCATCGGGAAAGATTCACCCCTCCACTTT.

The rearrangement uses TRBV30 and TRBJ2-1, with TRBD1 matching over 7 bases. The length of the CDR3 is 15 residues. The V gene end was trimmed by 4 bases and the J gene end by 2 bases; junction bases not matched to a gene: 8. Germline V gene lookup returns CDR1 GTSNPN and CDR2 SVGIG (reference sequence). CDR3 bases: TGTGCCTGGACTCCCACAGGGGTTACCTACAATGAGCAGTTCTTC. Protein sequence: CAWTPTGVTYNEQFF.

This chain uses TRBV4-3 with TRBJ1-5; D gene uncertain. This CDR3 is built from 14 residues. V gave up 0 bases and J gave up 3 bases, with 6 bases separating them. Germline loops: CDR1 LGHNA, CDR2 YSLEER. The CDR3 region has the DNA TGCGCCAGCAGCCAAGACCCCATCAATCAGCCCCAGCATTTT. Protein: CASSQDPINQPQHF.

The CDR3 nucleotides are TGTGCCTGGAGTGCACGGCAGGGACAGGGACAGGGCACTGAAGCTTTCTTT. It translates to CAWSARQGQGQGTEAFF. This chain links TRBV30 with TRBJ1-1, with TRBD1 identical over 9 bases. V lost 1 base to trimming and J lost 4 bases; unmatched junction nucleotides: 13. There are 17 residues in the CDR3. Per the germline V gene, CDR1 is GTSNPN and CDR2 is SVGIG (reference sequence).